Presented here are 6 T cell receptor beta chains from one specimen sequenced in a study of OX40 agonist ivuxolimab in advanced cancers. Generated by immunoSEQ multiplex PCR, the TCRdb table keeps only in-frame clones and is missing some. The profile shows tens of thousands of clones, about nine tenths of them singletons. The sequences come from CD4+ or CD8+ T cells sorted from blood, collected in a trial of the OX40 agonist ivuxolimab. These TCRs come from an adult with an advanced solid tumor such as melanoma, head and neck, liver or kidney cancer.

The chain links TRBV12-5 to TRBJ2-5; possible D gene TRBD2, 6 bases. Germline V CDR1 and CDR2: LGHNT, FRNRAP. V lost 6 bases, J lost 4 bases, and 24 bases lay in between. The CDR3 extends over 17 amino acids. The DNA for the CDR3 is TGTGCTAGTGGCCCTACCAGCGGACGGCTAGCGAGAGAGACCCAGTACTTC. It specifies CASGPTSGRLARETQYF.

The chain is built from TRBV28 and TRBJ2-2; 7 bases agree with TRBD1. Trimming took 4 bases from V and 6 from J; bases not matched to a gene: 2. This CDR3 is 13 amino acids long. Germline CDR1 and CDR2: MDHEN and SYDVKM. CDR3 sequence: CASSSTGAGELFF. Here the CDR3 DNA reads TGTGCCAGCAGTTCTACAGGGGCCGGGGAGCTGTTTTTT.

The chain links TRBV19 to TRBJ1-5; D may be TRBD1 (6 bases). Trimming removed 3 bases from V and 1 base from J, with 13 bases in between. This CDR3 comprises 16 residues. Germline V CDR1 and CDR2: LNHDA, SQIVND (reference sequence). In nucleotides, the CDR3 is TGTGCCAGTAGTATGGAGACAGGAGTGAGCAATCAGCCCCAGCATTTT. Its translation is CASSMETGVSNQPQHF. The variable domain in full, completed from reference TRBV19 and TRBJ1-5, reads DGGITQSPKYLFRKEGQNVTLSCEQNLNHDAMYWYRQDPGQGLRLIYYSQIVNDFQKGDIAEGYSVSREKKESFPLTVTSAQKNPTAFYLCASSMETGVSNQPQHFGDGTRLSIL.

The chain links TRBV19 to TRBJ1-2; no clear D. Trimming took 8 bases from V and 4 from J, leaving 11 bases between them. In germline, CDR1 is LNHDA, CDR2 SQIVND (reference sequence). This CDR3 spans 12 amino acids. The chain's CDR3 is CASSGPIYGYTF. CDR3 DNA sequence: TGTGCCAGTTCAGGCCCGATCTATGGCTACACCTTC.

The genes are TRBV5-1 and TRBJ1-2; 7 bases match TRBD1. There are 13 residues in the CDR3. Germline V gene lookup returns CDR1 SGHRS and CDR2 YFSETQ. J was trimmed by 7 bases and V by 7 bases; bases with no gene match: 10. The CDR3 region is CASSETGFTGYTF. The CDR3 DNA reads as TGCGCCAGCTCCGAGACAGGGTTCACTGGCTACACCTTC.

J is TRBJ2-3 and V is TRBV9; D is possibly TRBD2 (6 bases). Germline values: CDR1 SGDLS, CDR2 YYNGEE. The ends were cut back, 0 bases at V and 2 bases at J, with 10 bases in the middle. This CDR3 comprises 15 residues. The CDR3 DNA sequence: TGTGCCAGCAGCGTAGTAGGGGACTCCACAGATACGCAGTATTTT. Protein sequence: CASSVVGDSTDTQYF.